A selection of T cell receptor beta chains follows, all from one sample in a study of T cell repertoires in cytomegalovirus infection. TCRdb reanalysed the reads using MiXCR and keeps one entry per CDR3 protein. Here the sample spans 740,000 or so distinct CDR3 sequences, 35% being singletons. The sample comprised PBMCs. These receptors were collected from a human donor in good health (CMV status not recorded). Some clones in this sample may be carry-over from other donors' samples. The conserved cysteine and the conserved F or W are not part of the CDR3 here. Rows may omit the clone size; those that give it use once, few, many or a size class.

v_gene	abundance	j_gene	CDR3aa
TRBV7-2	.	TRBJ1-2	ASSEGRSYGYT
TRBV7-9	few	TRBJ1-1	ASSFAGGVNTEAF
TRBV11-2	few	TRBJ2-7	ASSLVTLAGKYYEQY
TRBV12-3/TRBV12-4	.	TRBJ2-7	ASSFEINSYEQY
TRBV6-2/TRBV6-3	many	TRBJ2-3	ASRDTGTRQY
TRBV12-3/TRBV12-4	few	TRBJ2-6	ASREGEGGANVLT
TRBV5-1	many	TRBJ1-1	ASSLALGGTEAF
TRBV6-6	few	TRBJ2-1	ASSYATNNEQF
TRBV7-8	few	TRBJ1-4	ASSLTASNEKLF
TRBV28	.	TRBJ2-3	ASSTRGRGTDTQY
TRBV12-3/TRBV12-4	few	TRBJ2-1	ASSPQGDEQF
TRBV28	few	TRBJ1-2	ASSFIGRVGNYGYT
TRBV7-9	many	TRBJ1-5	ASSLEGGGNNQPQH
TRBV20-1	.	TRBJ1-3	SARDLSSGNTIY
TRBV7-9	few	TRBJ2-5	ASSLELGSQETQY
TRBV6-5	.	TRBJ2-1	ASSRGLAGSSWVGAYEQF
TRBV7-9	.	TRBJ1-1	ASSPKGRREAF
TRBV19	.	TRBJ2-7	ASRGLAGTSEQY
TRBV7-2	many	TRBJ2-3	ASSVAGLAGSTDTQY
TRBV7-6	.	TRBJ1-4	ASSSHFVGEKLF
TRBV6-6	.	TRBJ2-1	ASSETSGGFGEQF
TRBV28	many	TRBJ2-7	ASSLSGQGGTYEQY
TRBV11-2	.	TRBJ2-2	ASSYRLTYTGELF
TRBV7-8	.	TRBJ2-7	ASSPLAGGAEQY
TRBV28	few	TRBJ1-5	ASRYLRTWGNQPQH
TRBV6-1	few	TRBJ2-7	ASSEEARGGEQY
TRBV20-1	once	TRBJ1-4	SASDRENEKLF
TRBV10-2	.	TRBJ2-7	ASRLLAEQY
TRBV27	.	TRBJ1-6	ASSPRDSLESPLH
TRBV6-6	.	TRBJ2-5	ASSYHPGSGWETQY
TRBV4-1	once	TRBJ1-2	ASSQDLQNYGYT
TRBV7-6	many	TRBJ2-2	ASSFGTGVTNTGELF
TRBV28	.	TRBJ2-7	ASSLTGVYEQY
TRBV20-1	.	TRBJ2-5	SARGTSGRERETQY
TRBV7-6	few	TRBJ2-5	ASSLGVAFQETQY
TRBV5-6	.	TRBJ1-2	ASGQGNYGYT
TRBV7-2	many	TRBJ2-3	ASSLAQGADTQY
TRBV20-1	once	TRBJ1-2	SAIRARNYGYT
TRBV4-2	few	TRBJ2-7	ASSQAETSGSGYEQY
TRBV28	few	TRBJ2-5	ASSPGQSQETQY
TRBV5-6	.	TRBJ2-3	ASSQDQRTQY
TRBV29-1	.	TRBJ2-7	SVEASGSYEQY
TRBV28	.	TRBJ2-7	ASSPPRPEYY
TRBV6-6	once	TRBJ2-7	ASSKTWDNSYEQY
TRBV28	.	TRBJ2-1	ASSLGVSEQF
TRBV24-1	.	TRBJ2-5	ATSDLRDTQETQY
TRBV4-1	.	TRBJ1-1	ASSQHLDTEAF
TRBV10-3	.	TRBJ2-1	AIEQGGRLSGYNEQF
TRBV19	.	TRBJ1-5	ASSKRGGTFQPQH
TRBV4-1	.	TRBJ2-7	ASSQGVEISYEQY
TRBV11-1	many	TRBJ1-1	ASSRYGQTEAF
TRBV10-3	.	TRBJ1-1	ATGRGNTEAF
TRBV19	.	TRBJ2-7	ASTSSGPSYEQY